This paragraph covers one T cell receptor (beta chain) sequence. What this receptor recognizes is not known. Per-base qualities were not stored, and no clone one base away is much larger. The data were taken from a study of CD4 T cells in relation to SARS-CoV-2 and coronaviruses listed by TCRdb under 2021. Study-level background: The ViraFEST assay cultured PBMCs with antigen for 10 days, then sequenced TCR beta CDR3s to find antigen-specific clonal expansions. For other donors in the study, expansion assays were sequenced with a different, Illumina-based TCR-beta assay. The negative reference condition was either a culture with an HIV-1 Nef peptide pool or a culture with no peptide. The Adaptive Biotechnologies TCR-sequencing kit was used to sequence samples from three pre-COVID donors and the naive versus memory experiments, while other data came from Illumina-based sequencing. At the level of individual TCR clonotypes, the study evaluated whether memory CD4+ T cells crossreact between the spike proteins of SARS-CoV-2 and those of common cold coronaviruses. HLA restriction was mapped for shared crossreactive spike epitopes using patient-derived lymphoblastoid cell lines.

To prepare the library, the immunoSEQ multiplex PCR assay was applied. The study's own analysis went as follows. During preprocessing, nonproductive sequences were removed, as were CDR3s that did not start with C, did not end with F or W, or were shorter than 7 amino acids. The MANAFEST web app identified antigen-specific clonotypes based on expansion compared with the reference and other culture wells. A clone counted as positive if significantly expanded in 2 of 3 replicate wells versus the reference culture at FDR below 0.05. To be called positive, a clone also had to show significant expansion compared with every other tandem well and an odds ratio greater than 5. CDR3 homology was quantified as pairwise Levenshtein distance, calculated with the stringdist R package after three terminal residues were trimmed from each end. TCRdb mirrors the immuneACCESS table, restricted to in-frame sequences. Some clones are absent from its copies; in checked studies, under half trace to an unresolved V gene, and the reason for the others is unknown. V and J calls and clone size are given by that table; D and trimming were obtained from the DNA. Within this sample are roughly 21,000 clones, with approximately 84% of them counted one time only. The ten largest account for roughly a sixth of the sample.

The research as a whole found: Compared with monoreactive clones, crossreactive clones had significantly weaker SARS-CoV-2-driven expansion, a result consistent with antigenic imprinting. Crossreactivity analysis was centred on spike protein, so crossreactivity against other viral proteins was not assessed. Pre-pandemic and post-infection samples were not both contributed by any donor, so tracing of the source of pre-existing responses was limited. The study was limited by small numbers of patients and tested TCRs. Memory CD4+ clonotypes crossrecognizing SARS-CoV-2 and at least one common cold coronavirus spike were found in around three fifths of donors.

From cysteine to phenylalanine, the CDR3 is 14 amino acids long. CDR3 DNA is the only sequence kept; it has 42 bases, read in frame from the first base. A distance of 15 bases separates the germline ends of V and J, which lose 4 bases and 5 bases respectively. CDR1 and CDR2, looked up from the germline V gene, are SGHDT and YYEEEE. CD4+ T cells from unexposed donors were collected before the COVID-19 pandemic (2011-2018). Following 10 days of culture, the EasySep CD4+ T cell isolation kit was used to isolate CD4+ T cells. As cell number allowed, CD4+ T cells from unexposed donors were tested for reactivity to SARS-CoV-2 S and N and to four common cold coronavirus spike pools. Each well held millions of PBMCs cultured in IMDM containing about 5% human AB serum and 10 IU/ml IL-2. Half of the culture medium was replaced with fresh IL-2-containing medium on days 3 and 7. Triplicate replicate wells were generally used for each peptide culture condition. Leukapheresis product for the unexposed donors was purchased commercially. Ficoll-Paque PLUS gradient centrifugation was used to isolate PBMCs from either whole blood or leukapheresis product. The PBMCs went either fresh into the expansion assay or into cryopreservation at -140 degrees C. The QIAamp Micro DNA Kit was used to extract genomic DNA from the CD4+ T cells.

Material for sequencing was CD4+ T cells from PBMCs, cultured in vitro. This receptor chain uses TRBV5-6 and TRBJ2-5; a tentative D match to TRBD2 spans 6 bases. This clonotype originated in a human donor in good health. The nucleotides read TGTGCCAGCAGCGACGTGGGGGGTGGGGAGACCCAGTACTTC. Its product reads: CASSDVGGGETQYF.